One and the same sample provided the 21 T cell receptor beta chains below, sequenced in a study of cytomegalovirus exposure and HLA in healthy donors. Vbeta (60) and Jbeta (13) primers were used in the PCR. Data came from immunoSEQ multiplex PCR; TCRdb stores just in-frame clones and leaves some out. In the table there are about 160,000 clones, more than 60% of which are singletons. Sequencing was done on a sample of PBMCs. The receptors derive from a woman aged 45-59 years in good health and CMV-seropositive.

The V gene is TRBV19, the J gene TRBJ1-3, with unresolved D. Germline V lookup: CDR1 LNHDA, CDR2 SQIVND (reference sequence). The V end was cut by 3 bases, the J end by 8 bases, with 14 bases between. This CDR3 has 14 amino acids. The CDR3, as DNA: TGTGCCAGTAGTATTGGACTTCCCCCGGACACCATATATTTT. Protein product: CASSIGLPPDTIYF.

V and J are TRBV6-6 and TRBJ2-5, with 8 nucleotides matching TRBD2. The CDR3 runs 16 residues. Germline V gene data show CDR1 as MNHNY and CDR2 as SVGAGI (reference sequence). Losses at the gene ends were 4 bases for V and 5 bases for J; bases not matched to a gene: 12. The CDR3 bases are TGTGCCAGCAGTTCCGGAGATAGCGGGATGGGGGAGACCCAGTACTTC. Protein sequence: CASSSGDSGMGETQYF.

This chain uses TRBV29-1 with TRBJ2-3; 7 bases are shared with TRBD2. Germline CDR1 is SQVTM and CDR2 is ANQGSEA. This CDR3 has 16 residues. V was clipped by 4 bases and J by 0 bases; unmatched bases: 10. The CDR3 region is CSVVPELAPSTDTQYF. The CDR3 DNA reads TGCAGCGTTGTCCCCGAACTAGCGCCGAGCACAGATACGCAGTATTTT.

In this sample, this clone turned up a few times. The chain employs TRBV4-1 and TRBJ1-5, with D perhaps matching TRBD1 (5 bases). V shed 0 bases and J shed 2 bases, with 8 bases lying between them. The germline CDR1 and CDR2 sequences are MGHRA and YSYEKL. This CDR3 region has 15 residues. The CDR3 reads CASSQDSRGNQPQHF. The DNA of the CDR3 is TGCGCCAGCAGCCAAGATAGCAGGGGCAATCAGCCCCAGCATTTT.

This clone occurred once. The gene calls are TRBV5-8 and TRBJ2-7, with D tentatively TRBD1 (5 bases). This CDR3 contains 15 residues. Trimming removed 0 bases at V and 2 bases at J, with 12 bases between. Germline V gene data show CDR1 as SGHTS and CDR2 as YDEGEE. CDR3 amino acids: CASSLDRTRAYEQYF. CDR3 nucleotide sequence: TGTGCCAGCAGCTTGGACAGGACACGCGCCTACGAGCAGTACTTC.

The chain is built from TRBV2 and TRBJ2-1, with TRBD2 matching over 7 bases. Germline values: CDR1 SNHLY, CDR2 FYNNEI. The CDR3 is made up of 16 amino acids. The V gene end was trimmed by 7 bases and the J gene end by 11 bases; junction bases not matched to a gene: 20. Written as DNA, the CDR3 is TGTGCCAGCATCGGTTTGGGAGCGGGGCCCGGCGAGCAGCAGTTCTTC. Translating gives CASIGLGAGPGEQQFF.

This chain connects TRBV29-1 to TRBJ1-4; 10 nucleotides align to TRBD1. There are 14 residues in the CDR3. The ends lost 0 bases at V and 8 bases at J; junction bases unmatched: 3. Per germline, CDR1 SQVTM and CDR2 ANQGSEA. The CDR3 sequence: CSVEEGTGEEKLFF. DNA of the CDR3: TGCAGCGTTGAAGAGGGGACAGGGGAGGAAAAACTGTTTTTT.

The rearrangement uses TRBV4-3 and TRBJ2-3, with TRBD2 matching 11 bases. V lost 1 base, J lost 0 bases, and 12 bases stayed unmatched. From germline, CDR1 is LGHNA and CDR2 YSLEER. This CDR3 is built from 20 residues. CDR3 coding DNA: TGCGCCAGCAGCCAAGTCCTCCCGGGACTAGCGGCCACTAGCACAGATACGCAGTATTTT. Translation: CASSQVLPGLAATSTDTQYF.

The chain is built from TRBV30 and TRBJ2-2; D may be TRBD2 (6 bases). Germline V gene lookup returns CDR1 GTSNPN and CDR2 SVGIG (reference sequence). The germline V and J ends were trimmed by 2 bases and 1 base, with 8 bases remaining between them. This CDR3 is 14 amino acids long. The CDR3 coding sequence is TGTGCCTGGAGTCGGGGGAAGAACACCGGGGAGCTGTTTTTT. Protein sequence: CAWSRGKNTGELFF. Supplemented by reference TRBV30 and TRBJ2-2, the full variable domain reads SQTIHQWPATLVQPVGSPLSLECTVEGTSNPNLYWYRQAAGRGLQLLFYSVGIGQISSEVPQNLSASRPQDRQFILSSKKLLLSDSGFYLCAWSRGKNTGELFFGEGSRLTVL.

The gene calls are TRBV18 and TRBJ2-7; a weak D match, TRBD2 (5 bases). The germline V and J ends were trimmed by 3 bases and 2 bases, with 11 bases remaining between them. CDR1 and CDR2 from the germline V gene are KGHSH and LQKENI. The CDR3 is 14 residues long. The CDR3 region is CASSPSRGPYEQYF. CDR3 sequence (DNA): TGTGCCAGCTCACCGTCTCGGGGTCCCTACGAGCAGTACTTC.

The chain combines TRBV18 with TRBJ2-7, with TRBD1 matching over 12 bases. CDR3 length: 16 residues. Germline lookup yields CDR1 KGHSH and CDR2 LQKENI. The ends lost 3 bases at V and 6 bases at J; junction bases unmatched: 9. CDR3 DNA: TGTGCCAGCTCACCCGTACCGGGACAGGGGGCCTCCGAGCAGTACTTC. Translation gives CASSPVPGQGASEQYF. Complete variable domain (other parts from reference TRBV18 and TRBJ2-7): NAGVMQNPRHLVRRRGQEARLRCSPMKGHSHVYWYRQLPEEGLKFMVYLQKENIIDESGMPKERFSAEFPKEGPSILRIQQVVRGDSAAYFCASSPVPGQGASEQYFGPGTRLTVT.

The gene calls are TRBV6-5 and TRBJ1-4; no reliable D call. Germline CDR1 is MNHEY and CDR2 is SVGAGI. Trimming pared 5 bases from V and 7 bases from J, leaving 8 bases between. This CDR3 spans 12 amino acids. CDR3 sequence (DNA): TGTGCCAGCAGTGAACGGGGTGAAAAACTGTTTTTT. Its translation: CASSERGEKLFF.

The genes are TRBV6-6 and TRBJ1-5; a possible D gene is TRBD1 (6 bases). The CDR3 covers 15 residues. Germline CDR1 and CDR2: MNHNY and SVGAGI (reference sequence). V was shortened by 7 bases and J by 7 bases, with 20 bases between the two germline ends. CDR3: CASILGRGVGQPQHF. In DNA, the CDR3 is TGTGCCAGCATACTCGGCAGGGGTGTCGGCCAGCCCCAGCATTTT.

The CDR3: CASSAGGTAYNEQFF. CDR3 coding DNA: TGTGCCAGCAGCGCAGGGGGAACCGCCTACAATGAGCAGTTCTTC. V usage is TRBV7-9 and J usage is TRBJ2-1, with 7 bases fitting TRBD1. In germline, CDR1 is SEHNR, CDR2 FQNEAQ (reference sequence). This CDR3 is 15 amino acids long. After removal of 5 bases from V and 2 bases from J, the junction contained 6 bases not matched to a gene. The full variable domain, completed using reference TRBV7-9 and TRBJ2-1, is DTGVSQNPRHKITKRGQNVTFRCDPISEHNRLYWYRQTLGQGPEFLTYFQNEAQLEKSRLLSDRFSAERPKGSFSTLEIQRTEQGDSAMYLCASSAGGTAYNEQFFGPGTRLTVL.

This chain joins TRBV18 and TRBJ1-3; no clear D gene. This CDR3 has 15 residues. With 2 bases removed from V and 0 bases from J, the gap between germline ends came to 8 bases. The germline V gene has CDR1 KGHSH and CDR2 LQKENI. The CDR3 region is CASSPSESSGNTIYF. CDR3 DNA sequence: TGTGCCAGCTCACCATCGGAGTCCTCTGGAAACACCATATATTTT.

The J gene is TRBJ2-3, the V gene TRBV6-4; D might be TRBD2 (5 bases). V lost 5 bases and J lost 2, with 14 bases in between. CDR1 is MRHNA and CDR2 is SNTAGT in the germline V gene. The CDR3 runs 15 residues. The CDR3 coding sequence is TGTGCCAGCAGTACCTCGGGATCTCTCACAGATACGCAGTATTTT. It specifies CASSTSGSLTDTQYF.

The chain combines TRBV19 with TRBJ1-1; 7 bases line up with TRBD1. Germline V CDR1 and CDR2: LNHDA, SQIVND (reference sequence). V lost 5 bases to trimming and J lost 1 base; unmatched junction nucleotides: 1. The CDR3 totals 13 residues. CDR3 sequence reads: CASSYRGNTEAFF. The CDR3 DNA reads TGTGCCAGTAGTTACAGGGGGAACACTGAAGCTTTCTTT.

With regard to this clone: No DNA is shown, since the ends of the CDR3 on it are uncertain; the CDR3 is the one TCRdb lists. The chain's CDR3 is CASILAGTSMGETQYF. The V call is TRBV27, the J call TRBJ2-5; the table assigns TRBD1, which was not confirmed against the DNA. The germline gives CDR1 MNHEY, CDR2 SMNVEV (reference sequence). The CDR3 spans 16 residues, counting both ends.

The chain couples TRBV5-4 to TRBJ2-5; D may be TRBD2 (6 bases). The CDR3 length is 14 residues. V dropped 2 bases and J dropped 5 bases, with 13 bases sitting between them. Germline V gene sequence: CDR1 SGHNT, CDR2 YYREEE (reference sequence). CDR3 nucleotides: TGTGCCAGCAGCTTCCCAGCGGAGGGGGAGACCCAGTACTTC. Residues: CASSFPAEGETQYF.

The chain has TRBV29-1 and TRBJ2-5; 7 bases are a match to TRBD1. The V and J ends lost 5 bases and 2 bases, in that order; junction bases with no gene match: 8. Germline CDR1 reads SQVTM; CDR2 reads ANQGSEA. This CDR3 comprises 14 residues. The CDR3 loop is CSVSPLGQQETQYF. CDR3 DNA: TGCAGCGTTTCGCCCTTGGGACAGCAAGAGACCCAGTACTTC.

V usage is TRBV28 and J usage is TRBJ2-3; a possible D gene is TRBD1 (5 bases). CDR3 length equals 14 residues. Germline values: CDR1 MDHEN, CDR2 SYDVKM. Trimming stripped 2 bases from V and 9 bases from J, with 15 bases between. CDR3 residues: CASSLSSPTGTQYF. For the CDR3, the DNA is TGTGCCAGCAGTTTAAGTAGTCCCACAGGAACGCAGTATTTT.